This T cell receptor beta chain was captured in a study of long-term antiretroviral therapy in people with HIV. General observations from the study: Diversity went up after ART and still fell short of transplant donor controls.

This clone was picked up a small number of times. Its antigen is unknown. The germline V gene has CDR1 MNHEY and CDR2 SMNVEV (reference sequence). The CDR3 is made up of 16 amino acids. V trimming: 2 bases; J trimming: 4 bases; junction bases outside the gene matches: 10. An immunoSEQ assay, version v3.0, was performed at survey level. Measured with immunoSEQ multiplex PCR; TCRdb has only the in-frame clones, and not every one. The sample contains about 20,000 clones, roughly 78% of which appear only once. The chain recombines TRBV27 with TRBJ1-2; 7 nucleotides agree with TRBD1. The sequence derives from a woman aged 40 to 55 with HIV. Sample: unsorted PBMCs, taken 0.2 years after starting antiretroviral therapy. CDR3 sequence reads: CASSLAPKAGGYGYTF. DNA for the CDR3: TGTGCCAGCAGTTTAGCCCCCAAGGCAGGGGGCTATGGCTACACCTTC.